The 17 T cell receptor beta chains below were found in one sample sequenced in a study of OX40 agonist ivuxolimab in advanced cancers. Some clones are missing from TCRdb's copy, which holds only in-frame ones; the method was immunoSEQ multiplex PCR. The sample includes approximately 13,000 clones, around 76% seen only once; the top ten take approximately 31%. This sample comprised CD4+ or CD8+ T cells sorted from blood, obtained in a trial of the OX40 agonist ivuxolimab. The origin of the receptors is an adult with an advanced solid tumor such as melanoma, head and neck, liver or kidney cancer.

J is TRBJ2-2 and V is TRBV19, with D possibly being TRBD1 (5 bases). The V gene lost 6 bases and the J gene lost 7 bases, with 15 bases spanning the gap. Germline V lookup: CDR1 LNHDA, CDR2 SQIVND (reference sequence). CDR3 length: 14 residues. The CDR3 is CASRGPSGVGELFF. CDR3 DNA: TGTGCCAGTAGGGGGCCGTCAGGTGTCGGGGAGCTGTTTTTT.

The chain is built from TRBV27 and TRBJ1-5, with a weak D call TRBD1 (6 bases). The CDR3 runs 12 residues. Germline CDR1 reads MNHEY; CDR2 reads SMNVEV (reference sequence). V was trimmed by 7 bases and J by 7 bases, leaving 11 bases between them. CDR3 DNA: TGTGCCAGCACTACAGGGTGGCAGCCCCAGCATTTT. Protein sequence: CASTTGWQPQHF.

This clone showed up just once. This chain uses TRBV6-1 with TRBJ2-7, with 7 bases fitting TRBD1. Germline assignment: CDR1 MNHNS and CDR2 SASEGT. There are 14 residues in the CDR3. The trim removed 8 bases at V and 2 bases at J, leaving 9 bases unmatched. The CDR3 DNA follows: TGTGCCAGCGTTTACAGGGGTTTAACCTACGAGCAGTACTTC. This sequence encodes CASVYRGLTYEQYF.

In the case of this clone: A read error may be the cause here, since a much bigger clone is one base away. The chain links TRBV9 to TRBJ1-1; a weak D match, TRBD1 (5 bases). V dropped 4 bases and J dropped 1 base, with 11 bases sitting between them. This CDR3 spans 14 amino acids. Per the germline V gene, CDR1 is SGDLS and CDR2 is YYNGEE. CDR3 protein: CASSNERGNTEAFF. The DNA of the CDR3 is TGTGCCAGCAGCAACGAGAGGGGGAACACTGAAGCTTTCTTT. The entire variable domain, with the rest obtained from reference TRBV9 and TRBJ1-1, is as follows: DSGVTQTPKHLITATGQRVTLRCSPRSGDLSVYWYQQSLDQGLQFLIQYYNGEERAKGNILERFSAQQFPDLHSELNLSSLELGDSALYFCASSNERGNTEAFFGQGTRLTVV.

J is TRBJ1-5 and V is TRBV19; tentatively, D is TRBD1 (6 bases). Trimming stripped 4 bases from V and 4 bases from J, with 11 bases between. Germline V gene lookup returns CDR1 LNHDA and CDR2 SQIVND (reference sequence). CDR3 length equals 14 residues. This CDR3 reads CASSNPTGNQPQHF. The DNA for the CDR3 is TGTGCCAGTAGTAATCCAACAGGGAATCAGCCCCAGCATTTT.

V gene TRBV28 combines with J gene TRBJ2-2; TRBD2 might be the D (5 bases). Between the trimmed V and J ends, which lost 8 bases and 5 bases, there was a span of 9 bases. Germline CDR1 reads MDHEN; CDR2 reads SYDVKM. CDR3 length: 12 residues. Written as DNA, the CDR3 is TGTGCCAGCGCTGGCGGGACCGGGGAGCTGTTTTTT. This sequence encodes CASAGGTGELFF.

The genes are TRBV29-1 and TRBJ2-7; D may be TRBD2 (7 bases). Between the trimmed V and J ends, which lost 6 bases and 2 bases, there was a span of 11 bases. CDR1 and CDR2 (germline): SQVTM, ANQGSEA. The CDR3 extends over 12 amino acids. The CDR3 spells CSVRGGAYEQYF. The CDR3 nucleotides read TGCAGCGTAAGAGGGGGGGCCTACGAGCAGTACTTC.

This clone was picked up one time. The chain is built from TRBV11-2 and TRBJ1-5, with 8 bases that match TRBD1. The CDR3 is 13 residues long. CDR1 SGHAT and CDR2 FQNNGV come from the germline V gene. Unmatched junction bases numbered 0, after V lost 1 base and J lost 7 bases. The CDR3 bases are TGTGCCAGCAGCTTAGGGGACAGGCAGCCCCAGCATTTT. The encoded protein is CASSLGDRQPQHF.

J is TRBJ2-1 and V is TRBV9; maybe TRBD2 (5 bases). Per germline, CDR1 SGDLS and CDR2 YYNGEE. CDR3 length equals 18 residues. Trimming removed 0 bases from V and 0 bases from J, with 16 bases in between. In nucleotides, the CDR3 is TGTGCCAGCAGCGTAGGAGTGGGTTCGGGGAGCTCCTACAATGAGCAGTTCTTC. This codes for CASSVGVGSGSSYNEQFF.

This chain links TRBV27 with TRBJ2-7; no clear D gene. Trimming removed 6 bases from V and 0 bases from J, with 9 bases in between. The germline V gene has CDR1 MNHEY and CDR2 SMNVEV (reference sequence). The CDR3 spans 13 residues. The CDR3 nucleotides are TGTGCCAGCAGCCCCGGGTCCTCCTACGAGCAGTACTTC. Protein: CASSPGSSYEQYF.

The chain employs TRBV4-2 and TRBJ2-3; D not certain. V was pared by 5 bases and J by 0 bases, with 18 bases between. This CDR3 spans 17 amino acids. The germline V gene encodes CDR1 LGHNA and CDR2 YNFKEQ. The CDR3 region is CASSLNLPTISTDTQYF. The DNA of the CDR3 is TGTGCCAGCAGCTTGAACCTTCCAACCATTAGCACAGATACGCAGTATTTT.

The rearrangement uses TRBV27 and TRBJ2-7; 7 bases line up with TRBD2. Germline CDR1 and CDR2: MNHEY and SMNVEV (reference sequence). The J segment lost 3 bases and the V segment lost 5 bases, leaving 16 bases of the junction unmatched. The CDR3 contains 17 residues. CDR3 nucleotide sequence: TGTGCCAGCAGTCCACTGGTGCGGGGGATCGCCATCTACGAGCAGTACTTC. The encoded protein is CASSPLVRGIAIYEQYF.

J is TRBJ2-1 and V is TRBV5-5; tentative D call: TRBD2 (7 bases). V lost 3 bases and J 8 bases, leaving 15 bases between the germline ends. CDR3 length: 14 amino acids. Germline loops: CDR1 SGHKS, CDR2 YYEKEE (reference sequence). The DNA for the CDR3 is TGTGCCAGCAGCTCCCTACAGGGAGGGGATGAGCAGTTCTTC. As protein: CASSSLQGGDEQFF.

This clone has just a few counts. The chain has TRBV2 and TRBJ1-2; 7 positions match TRBD1. There are 12 residues in the CDR3. V dropped 9 bases and J dropped 3; count of bases not matched to a gene: 4. Per the germline V gene, CDR1 is SNHLY and CDR2 is FYNNEI. The CDR3 nucleotides are TGTGCCAGAGACAGGGTCGACTATGGCTACACCTTC. It is translated as CARDRVDYGYTF.

The sample holds one count of this clone. This rearrangement joins TRBV4-1 to TRBJ2-7; perhaps TRBD1 as D (6 bases). The germline V gene encodes CDR1 MGHRA and CDR2 YSYEKL. V lost 4 bases to trimming and J lost 4 bases, with 17 bases between them. The CDR3 is made up of 15 amino acids. In nucleotides, the CDR3 is TGCGCCAGCAGCCTGGAGGACAGAAGTTTATACGAGCAGTACTTC. Translated, it gives CASSLEDRSLYEQYF.

CDR3 DNA: TGTGCCAGTAGTATATTCAGCGGGATTTCCTATGAGCAGTTCTTC. It encodes CASSIFSGISYEQFF. The genes are TRBV19 and TRBJ2-1, with 7 bases matching TRBD2. After removal of 2 bases from V and 8 bases from J, the junction contained 9 bases not matched to a gene. The CDR3 is made up of 15 amino acids. Germline V lookup: CDR1 LNHDA, CDR2 SQIVND (reference sequence). Drawing the rest from reference TRBV19 and TRBJ2-1, the complete variable domain is DGGITQSPKYLFRKEGQNVTLSCEQNLNHDAMYWYRQDPGQGLRLIYYSQIVNDFQKGDIAEGYSVSREKKESFPLTVTSAQKNPTAFYLCASSIFSGISYEQFFGPGTRLTVL.

The chain joins TRBV11-3 to TRBJ2-7, with 8 bases matching TRBD2. The CDR3 loop spans 16 amino acids. The V segment lost 1 base and the J segment 2 bases; nucleotides outside the gene matches: 7. From germline, CDR1 is SGHNT and CDR2 YENEEA. The chain's CDR3 is CASSLVILAEPYEQYF. The CDR3 DNA reads as TGTGCCAGCAGCTTAGTAATACTAGCGGAGCCCTACGAGCAGTACTTC.